Following are 15 T cell receptor beta chains from one sample sequenced in a study of cytomegalovirus exposure and HLA in healthy donors. Here immunoSEQ multiplex PCR was the method, and the copy in TCRdb shows in-frame clones only, minus some. The sample contains 260,000 or so clones, 85% to 90% of which appear only once. The sample consisted of PBMCs. All receptors come from a man younger than 35 in good health and CMV-seronegative.

This clone was picked up one time. The rearrangement joins TRBV6-5 to TRBJ1-2; the D gene is possibly TRBD1 (6 bases). V lost 0 bases and J lost 7, with 12 bases in between. The V gene's germline CDR1 is MNHEY and CDR2 SVGAGI. The CDR3 has 14 residues. This CDR3 reads CASSYSQGTSGYTF. Written as DNA, the CDR3 is TGTGCCAGCAGTTACTCACAGGGTACGAGTGGCTACACCTTC.

The chain employs TRBV28 and TRBJ1-1; the D is unclear. This CDR3 comprises 15 residues. V lost 3 bases, J lost 0 bases, and 11 bases lay in between. Germline V gene sequence: CDR1 MDHEN, CDR2 SYDVKM. CDR3: CASSLVDIVNTEAFF. The CDR3 DNA follows: TGTGCCAGCAGTTTGGTCGACATAGTGAACACTGAAGCTTTCTTT.

This clone has a single count. The rearrangement uses TRBV7-9 and TRBJ2-7; maybe TRBD2 (6 bases). The CDR3 totals 14 residues. Germline values: CDR1 SEHNR, CDR2 FQNEAQ (reference sequence). Between the trimmed V and J ends, which lost 1 base and 5 bases, there was a span of 12 bases. The CDR3 here is CASSLELPGDEQYF. CDR3 coding DNA: TGTGCCAGCAGCTTAGAACTTCCGGGAGACGAGCAGTACTTC.

The chain has TRBV30 and TRBJ2-3, with TRBD2 matching over 9 bases. After removal of 5 bases from V and 2 bases from J, the junction contained 20 bases not matched to a gene. The CDR3 runs 19 residues. Per germline, CDR1 GTSNPN and CDR2 SVGIG (reference sequence). CDR3 nucleotide sequence: TGTGCCTGGCGGGGTTGGACTAGCGAGAAAGCCCTTATCACAGATACGCAGTATTTT. It encodes CAWRGWTSEKALITDTQYF. Full variable domain (missing parts from reference TRBV30 and TRBJ2-3): SQTIHQWPATLVQPVGSPLSLECTVEGTSNPNLYWYRQAAGRGLQLLFYSVGIGQISSEVPQNLSASRPQDRQFILSSKKLLLSDSGFYLCAWRGWTSEKALITDTQYFGPGTRLTVL.

The V call is TRBV6-1, the J call TRBJ2-5, with D maybe TRBD2 (6 bases). This CDR3 contains 16 residues. Germline CDR1 and CDR2: MNHNS and SASEGT. Trimming shortened V by 2 bases and J by 5 bases, and 18 bases separated the two germline ends. CDR3 nucleotide sequence: TGTGCCAGCAGTGAAAGTAGTTACTCCCGGGGGGAGACCCAGTACTTC. Its translation: CASSESSYSRGETQYF.

The chain joins TRBV5-4 to TRBJ2-7, with a weak D call TRBD2 (5 bases). V was cut by 1 base and J by 2 bases, with 10 bases left in between. The CDR3 is 14 amino acids. Germline V gives CDR1 SGHNT, CDR2 YYREEE (reference sequence). CDR3 nucleotide sequence: TGTGCCAGCAGCTTGTCGGGGAAGCCCTACGAGCAGTACTTC. Its protein product is CASSLSGKPYEQYF.

The rearrangement uses TRBV28 and TRBJ2-5, with 9 bases aligning to TRBD2. V was pared by 3 bases and J by 2 bases, with 13 bases of the junction left unmatched. The CDR3 is made up of 18 amino acids. Germline-derived CDR1 and CDR2 are MDHEN and SYDVKM. CDR3 residues: CASSFTFRTSETQETQYF. The CDR3 region has the DNA TGTGCCAGCAGTTTCACCTTTCGGACTAGCGAGACACAAGAGACCCAGTACTTC. Combining the CDR3 with reference TRBV28 and TRBJ2-5 gives the whole variable domain DVKVTQSSRYLVKRTGEKVFLECVQDMDHENMFWYRQDPGLGLRLIYFSYDVKMKEKGDIPEGYSVSREKKERFSLILESASTNQTSMYLCASSFTFRTSETQETQYFGPGTRLLVL.

The chain employs TRBV4-1 and TRBJ2-7; weak D call: TRBD1 (6 bases). V dropped 5 bases and J dropped 5 bases, with 16 bases sitting between them. CDR1 is MGHRA, CDR2 YSYEKL, per germline. The CDR3 spans 14 residues. The CDR3 region is CASSYYGTKDEQYF. The CDR3 DNA follows: TGCGCCAGCAGCTACTACGGGACAAAAGACGAGCAGTACTTC.

This chain uses TRBV7-8 with TRBJ2-1; TRBD2 aligns across 16 bases. The ends lost 3 bases at V and 4 bases at J; junction bases unmatched: 6. Germline loops: CDR1 SGHVS, CDR2 FQNEAQ. The CDR3 contains 18 residues. The CDR3 spells CASSLGLAGGHSYNEQFF. The CDR3 region has the DNA TGTGCCAGCAGCTTGGGACTAGCGGGGGGGCATTCATACAATGAGCAGTTCTTC.

The rearrangement uses TRBV4-2 and TRBJ2-7, with unresolved D. This CDR3 contains 12 residues. The ends were cut back, 1 base at V and 3 bases at J, with 4 bases in the middle. In germline, CDR1 is LGHNA, CDR2 YNFKEQ. CDR3 bases: TGTGCCAGCAGCCAAGCCAACTACGAGCAGTACTTC. Translating it yields CASSQANYEQYF.

The chain uses TRBV6-1 and TRBJ2-7; possible D gene TRBD1, 5 bases. V lost 7 bases, J lost 5 bases, and 12 bases lay in between. CDR1 and CDR2 (germline): MNHNS, SASEGT. The CDR3 contains 12 residues. The DNA of the CDR3 is TGTGCCAGCACTCCAAGGGGCCACGAGCAGTACTTC. Protein product: CASTPRGHEQYF.

The rearrangement links TRBV5-4 to TRBJ2-7; 7 bases are a match to TRBD2. The V segment lost 6 bases and the J segment 4 bases; nucleotides outside the gene matches: 10. CDR3 length: 14 residues. CDR1 and CDR2 from the germline V gene are SGHNT and YYREEE (reference sequence). DNA of the CDR3: TGTGCCAGCAAGACTGGGGGGGGAGAGTACGAGCAGTACTTC. Translating it yields CASKTGGGEYEQYF. The full variable domain, rest sourced from reference TRBV5-4 and TRBJ2-7, is ETGVTQSPTHLIKTRGQQVTLRCSSQSGHNTVSWYQQALGQGPQFIFQYYREEENGRGNFPPRFSGLQFPNYSSELNVNALELDDSALYLCASKTGGGEYEQYFGPGTRLTVT.

The chain is built from TRBV2 and TRBJ2-3, with D perhaps TRBD1 (6 bases). Deletions cut 8 bases from V and 4 bases from J, with 16 bases between. The CDR3 length is 14 residues. Germline CDR1 SNHLY, CDR2 FYNNEI. The CDR3 sequence is CASEVYNRADTQYF. CDR3 DNA: TGTGCCAGCGAAGTGTATAACAGGGCAGATACGCAGTATTTT.

V gene TRBV9 combines with J gene TRBJ1-2; 8 positions match TRBD1. V was clipped by 3 bases and J by 6 bases; unmatched bases: 13. This CDR3 region has 16 residues. Germline lookup yields CDR1 SGDLS and CDR2 YYNGEE. This CDR3 reads CASSALDRDKSDGYTF. The CDR3 coding sequence is TGTGCCAGCAGCGCGTTGGACAGGGATAAGTCCGATGGCTACACCTTC. Full variable domain (outside the CDR3, taken from reference TRBV9 and TRBJ1-2): DSGVTQTPKHLITATGQRVTLRCSPRSGDLSVYWYQQSLDQGLQFLIQYYNGEERAKGNILERFSAQQFPDLHSELNLSSLELGDSALYFCASSALDRDKSDGYTFGSGTRLTVV.

The V gene is TRBV9, the J gene TRBJ1-1, with 7 bases that match TRBD1. There are 14 residues in the CDR3. Germline V gives CDR1 SGDLS, CDR2 YYNGEE. V dropped 0 bases and J dropped 4; count of bases not matched to a gene: 3. The CDR3 loop reads CASSVDRGGTEAFF. The CDR3 DNA is TGTGCCAGCAGCGTAGACAGGGGTGGCACTGAAGCTTTCTTT.